These 14 T cell receptor beta chains came from one sample sequenced in a study of tumor-infiltrating lymphocytes in primary liver carcinoma. Using a constant-region primer together with ProtoScript II reverse transcriptase, TCR beta cDNA was made from about 490 ng of total RNA. Construction of TCR beta libraries relied on three successive nested multiplex PCR rounds employing slightly modified ARM-PCR. For approximately 11 cycles apiece, the opening two PCR rounds ran with TRBV1-TRBV30 forward primers and a C-beta reverse primer. MiXCR, applied by TCRdb to the multiplex PCR reads, yields one record per CDR3 protein. The sample lists 30,000 to 40,000 distinct CDR3 sequences; roughly 74% were seen once. Total RNA and DNA came together from approximately 20-30 mg of bulk tissue without cell sorting. The material sequenced was liver tumor tissue from sampling region 4. Subset described: tumor region T4, right-lateral pole. Source of these receptors: a man aged 35 to 55 with primary liver carcinoma and hepatitis B virus infection.

This clonotype was seen only once. V usage is TRBV6-2 or TRBV6-3 and J usage is TRBJ1-5; no reliable D call. The ends were cut back, 0 bases at V and 1 base at J, with 10 bases in the middle. Germline assignment: CDR1 MNHEY and CDR2 SVGEGT. The CDR3 loop spans 16 amino acids. The CDR3 here is CASSYSVRGSNQPQHF. CDR3 in DNA: TGTGCCAGCAGTTACTCTGTTCGCGGGAGCAATCAGCCCCAGCATTTT.

Judged by abundance, this clonotype is medium-sized. The rearrangement uses TRBV12-3 or TRBV12-4 and TRBJ2-1; possibly TRBD1 or TRBD2 for D (6 bases each). The V gene lost 5 bases and the J gene lost 8 bases, with 10 bases spanning the gap. The CDR3 is 12 amino acids. The CDR3 loop is CASSRRGHEQFF. CDR3 DNA sequence: TGTGCCAGCAGTCGCCGGGGGCATGAGCAGTTCTTC.

Comments on this clonotype: One end of the junction fails to match germline, which may point to a read error. V gene TRBV4-3 combines with J gene TRBJ2-7, with D possibly matching TRBD1 (6 bases). The CDR3 is 14 residues long. Per the germline V gene, CDR1 is LGHNA and CDR2 is YSLEER. The CDR3 sequence is CARSPKDSTYVQYF. CDR3 DNA: TGCGCCAGGAGTCCCAAGGACAGCACCTACGTGCAGTACTTC.

In the case of this clonotype: Just one base apart from a much larger clone, this may be a read error. V is TRBV29-1 and J is TRBJ2-6, with D possibly being TRBD1 (5 bases). Trimming pared 6 bases from V and 14 bases from J, leaving 20 bases between. CDR1 and CDR2 from the germline V gene are SQVTM and ANQGSEA. The CDR3 is 13 residues long. The CDR3 is CSVYRIGANILTF. Here the CDR3 DNA reads TGCAGCGTGTACAGGATTGGGGCTAACATCCTGACTTTC.

This clonotype was seen at least ten times. At one of its ends the junction is not consistent with the germline gene, which may arise from a read error. The V and J genes are TRBV5-1 and TRBJ2-5; D possibly corresponds to TRBD1 (6 bases). Germline CDR1 SGHRS, CDR2 YFSETQ. The CDR3 contains 13 residues. This chain's CDR3 is CASRGALQGTQYF. The DNA for the CDR3 is TGCGCCAGCAGGGGGGCACTCCAAGGGACCCAGTACTTC.

Points on this clonotype: A much larger clone lies one base from this, so it may be a read error. The genes are TRBV15 and TRBJ1-5; tentative D call: TRBD1 (6 bases). This CDR3 is 13 amino acids long. Germline CDR1 and CDR2: LNHNV and YYDKDF (reference sequence). V was pared by 4 bases and J by 8 bases, with 12 bases between. CDR3 amino acids: CATSTARGEPQHF. The DNA for the CDR3 is TGTGCCACCAGCACAGCAAGGGGGGAGCCCCAGCATTTT.

Notes on this clonotype: Relative to the germline gene, one junction end is altered; a read error may explain this. J is TRBJ1-5 and V is TRBV29-1; D might be TRBD1 (5 bases). Germline loops: CDR1 SQVTM, CDR2 ANQGSEA. The CDR3 runs to 13 residues. The CDR3 DNA sequence: TGCAGCGTTATCGGACAAATCAATCAGCCCCGGCATTTT. It codes for CSVIGQINQPRHF.

This clonotype was seen ten or more times. This chain connects TRBV7-9 to TRBJ2-7, with TRBD1 matching 7 bases. The CDR3 extends over 14 amino acids. V lost 5 bases, J lost 3 bases, and 7 bases stayed unmatched. The germline gives CDR1 SEHNR, CDR2 FQNEAQ (reference sequence). The CDR3 spells CASSHRDRNYEQYF. Here the CDR3 DNA reads TGTGCCAGCAGCCACCGGGACAGAAACTACGAGCAGTACTTC.

This chain joins TRBV28 and TRBJ2-1; D is unclear. V was trimmed by 11 bases and J by 6 bases, leaving 17 bases between them. The CDR3 consists of 13 residues. The germline CDR1 and CDR2 sequences are MDHEN and SYDVKM. In DNA, the CDR3 is TGTGCCGGCTGGATACGGTGGGGCAATGAGCAGTTCTTC. Translating gives CAGWIRWGNEQFF.

On this clonotype: At one end the junction does not follow the germline gene, possibly because of a read error. The chain joins TRBV28 to TRBJ2-2, with D perhaps TRBD1 or TRBD2 (5 bases each). The CDR3 length is 12 residues. CDR1 MDHEN and CDR2 SYDVKM come from the germline V gene. The CDR3 DNA is TGTGCCAGCGAGAAAGGGGAGCCGGGGAGCTGTTTT. It specifies CASEKGEPGSCF.

The chain is built from TRBV4-3 and TRBJ2-2; 8 nucleotides agree with TRBD2. Germline CDR1 LGHNA, CDR2 YSLEER. After removal of 2 bases from V and 1 base from J, the junction contained 9 bases not matched to a gene. The CDR3 is 18 residues long. This CDR3 reads CASSQSTSGHMNTGELFF. Here the CDR3 DNA reads TGCGCCAGCAGCCAATCCACTAGCGGACATATGAACACCGGGGAGCTGTTTTTT.

Concerning this clonotype itself: At one of its ends the junction is not consistent with the germline gene, which may arise from a read error. The chain links TRBV5-1 to TRBJ2-5; D gene unclear. The CDR3 consists of 14 residues. The germline V gene has CDR1 SGHRS and CDR2 YFSETQ. CDR3 residues: CASSSELNEETQYF. The CDR3 coding sequence is TGCGCCAGCAGCTCGGAACTAAATGAAGAAACCCAGTACTTC.

The chain links TRBV14 to TRBJ2-1; maybe TRBD2 (6 bases). The V gene's germline CDR1 is SGHDN and CDR2 FVKESK. The CDR3 is 16 amino acids. Trimming left V 9 bases short and J 5 bases short, with 23 bases between. This CDR3 is CARSDVAEWVNNEQFF. The CDR3 DNA follows: TGTGCCAGGAGTGACGTAGCGGAATGGGTAAACAATGAGCAGTTCTTC.

The rearrangement joins TRBV4-1 to TRBJ2-1; D is perhaps TRBD1 or TRBD2 (5 bases each). CDR1 is MGHRA and CDR2 is YSYEKL in the germline V gene. Trimming removed 4 bases from V and 9 bases from J, with 25 bases in between. The CDR3 loop spans 17 amino acids. The CDR3 is CASSPRGVAGRRSEQFF. Here the CDR3 DNA reads TGCGCCAGCAGCCCCAGAGGGGTAGCAGGGCGGCGTAGTGAGCAGTTCTTC.